The 20 T cell receptor beta chains below come from one sample, sequenced in a study of blood T cells in healthy people across ages. Alongside a J-beta primer mix, a sample-barcoded 5' primer served in a second PCR lasting roughly 7 to 11 cycles. TCRdb analysed the 5' RACE reads with MiXCR anew, one entry per CDR3 protein. The table has around 1,600,000 distinct CDR3 sequences, under 55% seen once. Source material: blood. These receptors all come from a woman between 18 and 29 years old in good health.

This clonotype has a handful of counts. V is TRBV4-2 and J is TRBJ1-5; D call uncertain. V lost 1 base to trimming and J lost 2 bases, with 9 bases between them. The V gene's germline CDR1 is LGHNA and CDR2 YNFKEQ. CDR3 length equals 15 residues. CDR3 DNA sequence: TGTGCCAGCAGCCAAGCCCCGGACGGCAATCAGCCCCAGCATTTT. Its translation is CASSQAPDGNQPQHF.

J is TRBJ2-5 and V is TRBV4-1; D is perhaps TRBD1 (6 bases). Matching the DNA end better, TRBJ2-7 makes the J call doubtful. From germline, CDR1 is MGHRA and CDR2 YSYEKL. This CDR3 region has 14 residues. The CDR3 bases are TGCGCCAGCAGCCATCCGACAGGAAGCGACGAGCAGTACTTC. Translated: CASSHPTGSDEQYF.

This clonotype has a handful of counts. This chain joins TRBV6-6 and TRBJ1-2, with a weak D call TRBD1 (5 bases). The V and J ends lost 2 bases and 0 bases respectively, with 13 bases between them. The CDR3 runs to 16 residues. Germline-derived CDR1 and CDR2 are MNHNY and SVGAGI (reference sequence). Written as DNA, the CDR3 is TGTGCCAGCAGTTACCTGTCGGGGCCCGCTAACTATGGCTACACCTTC. It specifies CASSYLSGPANYGYTF.

In its sample, this clonotype was seen a few times. The V and J genes are TRBV12-3 or TRBV12-4 and TRBJ2-1; 10 bases map to TRBD2. The end of the DNA fits TRBJ2-7 better, so the J call may be wrong. CDR3 length: 14 residues. CDR3 protein: CASSSSGGVNEQYF. The CDR3 DNA follows: TGTGCCAGCAGCTCTAGCGGGGGTGTGAATGAGCAGTACTTC.

As regards this clonotype: A much larger clone is a single base away; this may be a read error. V is TRBV7-9 and J is TRBJ1-5; D call uncertain. The CDR3 length is 12 residues. The germline V gene encodes CDR1 SEHNR and CDR2 FQNEAQ (reference sequence). V lost 2 bases to trimming and J lost 5 bases, with 4 bases between them. The DNA of the CDR3 is TGTGCCAGCAGCTTAATGGATCAGCCCCAGCATTTT. Translation gives CASSLMDQPQHF.

The chain uses TRBV5-1 and TRBJ2-1, with D unresolved. CDR1 and CDR2 from the germline V gene are SGHRS and YFSETQ. V lost 0 bases to trimming and J lost 8 bases, with 12 bases between them. The CDR3 contains 14 residues. CDR3 sequence: CASSLALGFHEQFF. In DNA, the CDR3 is TGCGCCAGCAGCTTGGCTTTGGGTTTCCATGAGCAGTTCTTC.

The V and J genes are TRBV20-1 and TRBJ1-4; unclear D gene. The CDR3 is 14 amino acids. CDR1 is DFQATT, CDR2 SNEGSKA, per germline (reference sequence). V was cut by 0 bases and J by 7 bases, with 12 bases left in between. The CDR3 DNA sequence: TGCAGTGCTAGAGATCGGGGTATAGGTGAAAAACTGTTTTTT. It specifies CSARDRGIGEKLFF.

The gene calls are TRBV28 and TRBJ1-2, with D uncertain. V lost 6 bases to trimming and J lost 8 bases, with 16 bases between them. In germline, CDR1 is MDHEN, CDR2 SYDVKM. This CDR3 is built from 13 residues. The CDR3: CASREGGKKGYTF. The DNA of the CDR3 is TGTGCCAGCAGAGAAGGAGGGAAAAAGGGCTACACCTTC.

This clonotype came up a few times. CDR3 residues: CASSPSTSLNEQFF. CDR3 coding DNA: TGTGCCAGCTCACCATCCACCAGCCTCAATGAGCAGTTCTTC. The V call is TRBV18, the J call TRBJ2-1; D unresolved. Trimming took off 2 bases at V and 6 bases at J, with 11 bases between the two ends. CDR1 KGHSH and CDR2 LQKENI come from the germline V gene. This CDR3 spans 14 amino acids.

The CDR3: CAISHGGTSGRGDTGELFF. The CDR3 nucleotides are TGTGCCATCAGCCACGGCGGGACTAGCGGGAGAGGGGACACCGGGGAGCTGTTTTTT. The chain joins TRBV10-3 to TRBJ2-2, with 14 positions matching TRBD2. Germline values: CDR1 ENHRY, CDR2 SYGVKD. The CDR3 contains 19 residues. The junction had 12 bases not matched to a gene; V was cut back by 6 bases and J by 3 bases.

The chain combines TRBV29-1 with TRBJ1-1; D may be TRBD1 (5 bases). This CDR3 comprises 13 residues. Trimming took off 2 bases at V and 1 base at J, with 8 bases between the two ends. Germline V gene sequence: CDR1 SQVTM, CDR2 ANQGSEA. The CDR3 bases are TGCAGCGTTGAACAGGGCGGGAACACTGAAGCTTTCTTT. This sequence encodes CSVEQGGNTEAFF.

The chain links TRBV18 to TRBJ1-1; 8 bases line up with TRBD1. The germline V gene has CDR1 KGHSH and CDR2 LQKENI. The CDR3 extends over 17 amino acids. With V trimmed by 6 bases and J by 2 bases, 14 bases remained unmatched. The CDR3 nucleotides are TGTGCCAGCTCCTCCCAAAACAGGGGGGGACAAAACACTGAAGCTTTCTTT. It translates to CASSSQNRGGQNTEAFF. Full variable domain (missing parts from reference TRBV18 and TRBJ1-1): NAGVMQNPRHLVRRRGQEARLRCSPMKGHSHVYWYRQLPEEGLKFMVYLQKENIIDESGMPKERFSAEFPKEGPSILRIQQVVRGDSAAYFCASSSQNRGGQNTEAFFGQGTRLTVV.

Of note for this clonotype: One end of the junction does not line up with germline, which may come from a read error. V is TRBV5-6 and J is TRBJ2-7; D is unresolved. Germline CDR1 SGHDT, CDR2 YYEEEE. The CDR3 loop spans 13 amino acids. This chain's CDR3 is CASRLSGFYEQYF. In nucleotides, the CDR3 is TGTGCCAGCCGCTTAAGTGGTTTCTACGAGCAGTACTTC.

This sequence joins TRBV27 and TRBJ2-7; 7 nucleotides align to TRBD1. Looked up from germline, CDR1 is MNHEY and CDR2 is SMNVEV (reference sequence). V trimming: 4 bases; J trimming: 1 base; junction bases outside the gene matches: 10. This CDR3 comprises 16 residues. In DNA form, the CDR3 reads TGTGCCAGCAGTTCGTACGCGCCGGGACAGTCCTACGAGCAGTACTTC. Protein sequence: CASSSYAPGQSYEQYF.

The V gene is TRBV5-6, the J gene TRBJ2-5; TRBD2 agrees at 7 bases. Germline V gene lookup returns CDR1 SGHDT and CDR2 YYEEEE. There are 14 residues in the CDR3. The J segment lost 5 bases and the V segment lost 4 bases, leaving 8 bases of the junction unmatched. CDR3 nucleotide sequence: TGTGCCAGCAGCGTCGGCGGGGGAGAGGAGACCCAGTACTTC. It encodes CASSVGGGEETQYF.

This clonotype was counted between two and nine times. The chain combines TRBV21-1 with TRBJ2-3; the DNA was not used to check the table's D call, TRBD1. TRBV21-1 is deemed a pseudogene. This CDR3 comprises 15 residues. DNA for the CDR3: TGTGCCAGCAGCAATGGCAGGGTTGGCACAGATACGCAGTATTTT. Translated: CASSNGRVGTDTQYF.

This clonotype was seen a handful of times. The rearrangement joins TRBV12-3 or TRBV12-4 to TRBJ2-7; D may be TRBD1 (6 bases). The CDR3 covers 13 residues. V lost 8 bases and J 2 bases, leaving 13 bases between the germline ends. The CDR3 sequence is CASRPRGTYEQYF. DNA of the CDR3: TGTGCCAGCCGTCCCAGGGGCACCTACGAGCAGTACTTC.

The chain links TRBV6-2 or TRBV6-3 to TRBJ2-7; D not certain. The DNA end is more similar to TRBJ2-5, so the J call may be wrong. The germline gives CDR1 MNHEY, CDR2 SVGEGT. The CDR3 covers 14 residues. For the CDR3, the DNA is TGTGCCAGCAGTTACATCCGGATCCGAGAGACCCAGTACTTC. This encodes CASSYIRIRETQYF.

There are a few counts of this clonotype. V gene TRBV20-1 combines with J gene TRBJ2-1, with D unresolved. The CDR3 sequence is 13 residues long. Germline V gives CDR1 DFQATT, CDR2 SNEGSKA (reference sequence). V gave up 4 bases and J gave up 2 bases, with 9 bases separating them. CDR3 nucleotides: TGCAGTGCTACGGGTACTCCCTACAATGAGCAGTTCTTC. Protein product: CSATGTPYNEQFF.

The chain carries TRBV4-1 and TRBJ2-1; D remains unclear. The V gene lost 0 bases and the J gene lost 12 bases, with 6 bases spanning the gap. The V gene's germline CDR1 is MGHRA and CDR2 YSYEKL. This CDR3 has 11 residues. CDR3: CASSQDRVQFF. The CDR3 DNA sequence: TGCGCCAGCAGCCAAGACCGGGTGCAGTTCTTC.